Sequencing of this T cell receptor beta chain was carried out in a study of T cell responses to AZD1222 COVID-19 vaccine. Study results and caveats: Nearly half of unique spike-specific TCRs reportedly avoided B.1.351 and B.1.1.7 mutated regions.

The protocol was immunoSEQ multiplex PCR, while the TCRdb copy is restricted to in-frame clones and leaves out a portion. In the table there are 150,000 to 200,000 clones, 85% to 90% of which are singletons. In the case of this clone: Its antigen is not identified.

The CDR3 is made up of 15 amino acids. V was clipped by 0 bases and J by 7 bases, with 15 bases between them. Germline CDR1 is MNHEY and CDR2 is SMNVEV (reference sequence). The source was peripheral blood, collected on day 0 of AZD1222 vaccination. This rearrangement joins TRBV27 to TRBJ2-5; D is unclear. This sequence was found in an adult in good health. CDR3 sequence reads: CASSLSPSKWATQYF. CDR3 nucleotides: TGTGCCAGCAGTTTATCTCCGTCAAAGTGGGCGACCCAGTACTTC.